This T cell receptor (beta chain) was documented in a study of T-cell memory formation after mild COVID-19. Study-wide results and caveats: Whether second-wave clones peaking at day 37 were SARS-CoV-2 specific went unconfirmed.

This clonotype turned up a few times. Its matching antigen is unknown. Trimming pared 8 bases from V and 8 bases from J, leaving 15 bases between. This CDR3 has 12 residues. The germline CDR1 and CDR2 sequences are KGHSH and LQKENI. TCRdb ran MiXCR on the 5' RACE reads and lists one entry per CDR3 protein. The table records around 99,000 distinct CDR3 sequences, 14% of them present only once. Specimen: PBMCs or a T cell subset sorted from them (not recorded which). The genes are TRBV18 and TRBJ1-2; D remains ambiguous. The sequence came from a man aged 18 to 29 who had mild COVID-19 (a few samples of this study predate the infection). Cell type and time point are not known. Here the CDR3 reads CASRKLGGGYTF. In DNA form, the CDR3 reads TGTGCCAGCCGGAAATTGGGCGGCGGCTACACCTTC.